Sequencing of this TCR beta chain was carried out in a study of blood T cells in healthy people across ages. Next came a second PCR, run for roughly 6 to 11 cycles, which used a sample-barcoded 5' primer along with a J-beta primer mix. TCRdb processed the 5' RACE reads anew with MiXCR; each CDR3 protein has one entry. The profile shows fewer than 2,000,000 distinct CDR3 sequences, 39% of them singletons. Specimen: blood. This receptor was taken from a human donor in good health.

The CDR3 DNA is TGTGCCACCAGCAGAGATCGGCGGCGGGGAGAGCAGTTCTTC. Translation: CATSRDRRRGEQFF. The chain links TRBV15 to TRBJ2-1; TRBD2 might be the D (6 bases). This CDR3 contains 14 residues. Trimming stripped 0 bases from V and 10 bases from J, with 13 bases between. CDR1 and CDR2 from the germline V gene are LNHNV and YYDKDF (reference sequence).